Sequencing of this TCR beta chain was carried out in a study of shared clonotypes between healthy human individuals. Whole-study context: Aged 18 to 49, the donors were two women and a few men. Every donor yielded three CD4 naive, three CD4 memory, two CD8 naive and one CD8 memory plate.

Investigators spread the genomic DNA of each subset evenly over several immunoSEQ plates. In the source study's methods: Filtering differed since immunoSEQ provided only junctions, with no quality scores. The table came from immunoSEQ multiplex PCR; TCRdb's copy has only in-frame clones and leaves some out. The V and J calls and clone size come from that table; D and trimming were worked out from the DNA. The sample has about 980,000 clones, approximately 80% seen once. Germline V gene lookup returns CDR1 MDHEN and CDR2 SYDVKM. Trimming left V 3 bases short and J 4 bases short, with 16 bases between. The CDR3 has 16 amino acids.

The sequence came from a man between 18 and 35 years old in good health. The V and J genes are TRBV28 and TRBJ1-5; the D gene is possibly TRBD1 (5 bases). The sequenced sample consisted of memory CD4+ T cells sorted from blood. Specified subset: CD45RA-negative fraction. The CDR3 bases are TGTGCCAGCAGTTTTGAATACACGGGGGGAAATCAGCCCCAGCATTTT. Translating gives CASSFEYTGGNQPQHF.